The 22 T cell receptor beta chains given below trace back to one sample, sequenced in a study of blood T cell repertoires in COVID-19. Repertoires were generated with immunoSEQ multiplex PCR, while TCRdb's copy carries only in-frame clones and drops some. The table has fewer than 300,000 clones, 90% seen once. Sequenced: peripheral blood. These receptors came from a woman between 45 and 65 years old with COVID-19, enrolled during active disease.

V usage is TRBV2 and J usage is TRBJ1-2; D unresolved. The germline V and J ends were trimmed by 4 bases and 8 bases, with 14 bases remaining between them. The germline V gene encodes CDR1 SNHLY and CDR2 FYNNEI. The CDR3 has 13 residues. CDR3 in DNA: TGTGCCAGCAGTGCGGCGGCCGCTGAAGGCTACACCTTC. This encodes CASSAAAAEGYTF.

The rearrangement links TRBV6-1 to TRBJ1-6; D unclear. The CDR3 is 18 residues long. Between the trimmed V and J ends, which lost 0 bases and 7 bases, there was a span of 19 bases. CDR1 and CDR2 from the germline V gene are MNHNS and SASEGT. This CDR3 is CASSEAHSPGLGNSPLHF. The CDR3 DNA follows: TGTGCCAGCAGTGAAGCGCATTCCCCGGGGTTAGGAAATTCACCCCTCCACTTT.

This clone was picked up a small number of times. The chain carries TRBV10-3 and TRBJ1-3, with a weak D call TRBD1 (5 bases). The V and J ends lost 10 bases and 2 bases respectively, with 18 bases between them. Germline CDR1 is ENHRY and CDR2 is SYGVKD. The CDR3 sequence is 15 residues long. The CDR3 is CATRWQGQAGNTIYF. In DNA, the CDR3 is TGTGCCACCAGATGGCAGGGCCAAGCTGGAAACACCATATATTTT.

This clone showed up just a few times. The J gene is TRBJ2-1, the V gene TRBV19; D unclear. With 7 bases removed from V and 0 bases from J, the gap between germline ends came to 16 bases. Germline lookup yields CDR1 LNHDA and CDR2 SQIVND (reference sequence). The CDR3 consists of 16 residues. The CDR3: CASNAPDWSSYNEQFF. The DNA of the CDR3 is TGTGCCAGTAACGCCCCTGACTGGAGCTCCTACAATGAGCAGTTCTTC.

J is TRBJ2-2 and V is TRBV12-5, with 7 bases fitting TRBD1. Germline V gene data show CDR1 as LGHNT and CDR2 as FRNRAP. V shed 0 bases and J 3 bases; nucleotides not matched to a gene: 4. CDR3 length: 16 amino acids. CDR3 sequence reads: CASGLVTGVYTGELFF. CDR3 nucleotides: TGTGCTAGTGGTTTGGTTACAGGGGTCTACACCGGGGAGCTGTTTTTT.

This sequence joins TRBV29-1 and TRBJ1-2, with D possibly TRBD1 on 5 matching bases. This CDR3 is 14 amino acids long. Germline CDR1 reads SQVTM; CDR2 reads ANQGSEA. V gave up 6 bases and J gave up 4 bases, with 18 bases separating them. The CDR3 nucleotides read TGCAGCGTCGGGACTCAGGGTAGTGGCTATGGCTACACCTTC. This translates into CSVGTQGSGYGYTF.

DNA for the CDR3: TGTGCCAGCAGTTCGGTGACAGGGTCAAAGGCGGCCTACGAGCAGTACTTC. Its protein product is CASSSVTGSKAAYEQYF. The chain recombines TRBV6-2 or TRBV6-3 with TRBJ2-7; 7 nucleotides agree with TRBD1. The CDR3 is 17 residues long. Germline CDR1 is MNHEY and CDR2 is SVGEGT. Unmatched junction bases numbered 14, after V lost 4 bases and J lost 2 bases.

The chain couples TRBV27 to TRBJ2-7; 11 bases fit TRBD1. Germline lookup yields CDR1 MNHEY and CDR2 SMNVEV (reference sequence). The CDR3 sequence is 14 residues long. V trimming: 3 bases; J trimming: 3 bases; junction bases outside the gene matches: 1. The CDR3 nucleotides are TGTGCCAGCAGTTTCGGGACAGGGGGCTACGAGCAGTACTTC. This translates into CASSFGTGGYEQYF.

This chain connects TRBV20-1 to TRBJ2-1; perhaps TRBD2 as D (5 bases). CDR3 length equals 11 residues. V was trimmed by 6 bases and J by 6 bases, leaving 9 bases between them. The germline V gene encodes CDR1 DFQATT and CDR2 SNEGSKA (reference sequence). The CDR3 coding sequence is TGCAGTGCGGGCCGGGGCAATGAGCAGTTCTTC. This encodes CSAGRGNEQFF.

As concerns this clone: Other DNA sequences from this sample encode an identical CDR3 as well. The chain carries TRBV27 and TRBJ1-1; D gene unclear. The ends were cut back, 5 bases at V and 0 bases at J, with 7 bases in the middle. The CDR3 runs 13 residues. The V gene's germline CDR1 is MNHEY and CDR2 SMNVEV (reference sequence). The CDR3, as DNA: TGTGCCAGCAGTCTTAGTTTGAACACTGAAGCTTTCTTT. This gives the protein CASSLSLNTEAFF.

The chain is built from TRBV5-1 and TRBJ1-5; D is perhaps TRBD1 (6 bases). With 0 bases removed from V and 2 bases from J, the gap between germline ends came to 6 bases. CDR1 is SGHRS and CDR2 is YFSETQ in the germline V gene. CDR3 length: 14 amino acids. CDR3 coding DNA: TGCGCCAGCAGCTTGGCAGGGGGCAATCAGCCCCAGCATTTT. This translates into CASSLAGGNQPQHF.

The chain carries TRBV14 and TRBJ1-2; 8 nucleotides align to TRBD1. This CDR3 contains 14 residues. Unmatched junction bases numbered 6, after V lost 1 base and J lost 8 bases. Germline V gene lookup returns CDR1 SGHDN and CDR2 FVKESK. As DNA, the CDR3 is TGTGCCAGCAGCCAAGCTTCAGGGGGCGCGGGCTACACCTTC. It specifies CASSQASGGAGYTF.

This chain uses TRBV11-2 with TRBJ1-2, with a possible D match to TRBD1 (6 bases). Trimming removed 5 bases at V and 3 bases at J, with 13 bases between. CDR1 is SGHAT and CDR2 is FQNNGV in the germline V gene. The CDR3 runs 14 residues. This CDR3 is CASSITGLDYGYTF. In nucleotides, the CDR3 is TGTGCCAGCAGCATCACAGGGCTGGACTATGGCTACACCTTC. Combining the CDR3 with reference TRBV11-2 and TRBJ1-2 gives the whole variable domain EAGVAQSPRYKIIEKRQSVAFWCNPISGHATLYWYQQILGQGPKLLIQFQNNGVVDDSQLPKDRFSAERLKGVDSTLKIQPAKLEDSAVYLCASSITGLDYGYTFGSGTRLTVV.

The chain employs TRBV18 and TRBJ2-3; D not resolved. Germline V gene data show CDR1 as KGHSH and CDR2 as LQKENI. V gave up 3 bases and J gave up 2 bases, with 12 bases separating them. The CDR3 contains 15 residues. The CDR3 spells CASSPIGGITDTQYF. CDR3 coding DNA: TGTGCCAGCTCACCCATCGGCGGCATCACAGATACGCAGTATTTT.

The V call is TRBV12-3 or TRBV12-4, the J call TRBJ1-2; D gene ambiguous. V shed 3 bases and J shed 5 bases, with 7 bases lying between them. CDR3 length: 12 amino acids. In DNA form, the CDR3 reads TGTGCCAGCAGTTTTCAGTATTATGGCTACACCTTC. It yields the protein CASSFQYYGYTF.

The chain carries TRBV12-5 and TRBJ2-7, with TRBD2 matching 8 bases. Germline trimming cut 3 bases from V and 6 bases from J; bases unmatched to any gene: 10. Germline lookup yields CDR1 LGHNT and CDR2 FRNRAP. CDR3 length equals 15 residues. In nucleotides, the CDR3 is TGTGCTAGTGGTTTCGGACTAGCACCCAACGGCGAGCAGTACTTC. Its translation: CASGFGLAPNGEQYF.

The chain links TRBV4-2 to TRBJ2-1; 13 bases map to TRBD2. The germline V gene encodes CDR1 LGHNA and CDR2 YNFKEQ. The CDR3 is 17 residues long. V shed 0 bases and J 9 bases; nucleotides not matched to a gene: 8. DNA for the CDR3: TGTGCCAGCAGCCAAGATTCCGTGACTAGCGGGAGGAGTGAGCAGTTCTTC. The encoded protein is CASSQDSVTSGRSEQFF.

A remark on this clone: The sample holds other DNA sequences that translate to the same CDR3. J is TRBJ1-5 and V is TRBV19, with D possibly TRBD1 on 5 matching bases. V shed 1 base and J shed 4 bases, with 8 bases lying between them. The CDR3 is 14 residues long. Per germline, CDR1 LNHDA and CDR2 SQIVND (reference sequence). CDR3 nucleotides: TGTGCCAGTAGTATAGTGGGGGGGAATCAGCCCCAGCATTTT. Translation: CASSIVGGNQPQHF.

The rearrangement uses TRBV4-2 and TRBJ1-2; D is uncertain. V lost 0 bases to trimming and J lost 5 bases, with 7 bases between them. CDR3 length equals 13 residues. Germline V gene lookup returns CDR1 LGHNA and CDR2 YNFKEQ. CDR3 sequence: CASSQEPRYGYTF. The CDR3 coding sequence is TGTGCCAGCAGCCAAGAGCCCAGGTATGGCTACACCTTC.

The chain recombines TRBV9 with TRBJ1-1; D is possibly TRBD1 (5 bases). The CDR3 totals 15 residues. The germline gives CDR1 SGDLS, CDR2 YYNGEE. Trimming removed 4 bases from V and 2 bases from J, with 15 bases in between. DNA of the CDR3: TGTGCCAGCAGCCGTCGAGACAGTTACAACACTGAAGCTTTCTTT. This codes for CASSRRDSYNTEAFF.

The rearrangement links TRBV14 to TRBJ2-7, with a weak D call TRBD2 (6 bases). Trimming pared 5 bases from V and 5 bases from J, leaving 10 bases between. The CDR3 runs 12 residues. Germline lookup yields CDR1 SGHDN and CDR2 FVKESK. The CDR3 DNA sequence: TGTGCCAGCAGCGGGCGGGGTGACGAGCAGTACTTC. This translates into CASSGRGDEQYF.

V and J are TRBV24-1 and TRBJ2-7; possibly TRBD2 for D (6 bases). Germline V gene sequence: CDR1 KGHDR, CDR2 SFDVKD. CDR3 length: 15 residues. V lost 4 bases and J 5 bases, leaving 17 bases between the germline ends. CDR3 residues: CATSDPLRGSDEQYF. The CDR3 bases are TGTGCCACCAGTGACCCTCTTCGGGGGAGCGACGAGCAGTACTTC.